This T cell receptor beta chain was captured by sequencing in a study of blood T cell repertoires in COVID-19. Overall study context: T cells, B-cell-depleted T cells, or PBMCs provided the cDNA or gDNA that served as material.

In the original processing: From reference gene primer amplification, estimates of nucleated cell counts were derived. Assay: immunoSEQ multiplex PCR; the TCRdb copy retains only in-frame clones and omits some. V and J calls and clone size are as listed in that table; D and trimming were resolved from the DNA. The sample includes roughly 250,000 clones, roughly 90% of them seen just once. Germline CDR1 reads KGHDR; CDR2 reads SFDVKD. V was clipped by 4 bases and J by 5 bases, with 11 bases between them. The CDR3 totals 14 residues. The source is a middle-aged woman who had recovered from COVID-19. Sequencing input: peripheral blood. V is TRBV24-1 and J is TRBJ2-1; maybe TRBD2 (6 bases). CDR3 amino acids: CATSDQGLDNEQFF. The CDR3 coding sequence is TGTGCCACCAGTGACCAGGGACTCGACAATGAGCAGTTCTTC.